The 23 T cell receptor beta chains given below trace back to one sample, sequenced in a study of regulatory dendritic cells for organ transplantation. The repertoire was sequenced with immunoSEQ multiplex PCR; TCRdb's copy has only in-frame clones and lacks some. Among roughly 20,000 clones listed, 65% to 90% were seen once. No antigen has been assigned to these receptors. CFSE-labeled sorted T cells met regulatory or mature dendritic cells for 4 to 6 days. Sequenced sample: naive CD4+ T cells from blood cultured with dendritic cells. As for subset: CD45RA+ naive T cells. The receptors come from a human donor in good health.

This chain links TRBV5-4 with TRBJ2-1; no firm D call. Germline CDR1 is SGHNT and CDR2 is YYREEE (reference sequence). Deletions cut 4 bases from V and 7 bases from J, with 15 bases between. The CDR3 totals 14 residues. The CDR3 DNA sequence: TGTGCCAGCAGCAATAGACAAGGTTGGAATGAGCAGTTCTTC. As protein: CASSNRQGWNEQFF.

This clone has just one count. This rearrangement joins TRBV30 to TRBJ2-1, with D unclear. With 0 bases removed from V and 4 bases from J, the gap between germline ends came to 7 bases. From germline, CDR1 is GTSNPN and CDR2 SVGIG (reference sequence). This CDR3 spans 13 amino acids. DNA of the CDR3: TGTGCCTGGAGTGTTGGGGTTTACAATGAGCAGTTCTTC. It codes for CAWSVGVYNEQFF.

The CDR3 sequence: CASSKKVVRDAYNSPLHF. CDR3 nucleotides: TGCGCCAGCAGCAAAAAGGTCGTTAGGGATGCCTATAATTCACCCCTCCACTTT. The chain has TRBV4-3 and TRBJ1-6; D is unresolved. V was cut by 5 bases and J by 2 bases, with 19 bases left in between. Per the germline V gene, CDR1 is LGHNA and CDR2 is YSLEER. The CDR3 is made up of 18 amino acids.

This clone was seen more than once but under ten times. This chain links TRBV19 with TRBJ1-5, with D maybe TRBD1 (5 bases). Germline V gene lookup returns CDR1 LNHDA and CDR2 SQIVND (reference sequence). V lost 9 bases and J 2 bases, leaving 14 bases between the germline ends. The length of the CDR3 is 14 residues. The CDR3, as DNA: TGTGCCAGCCTCCCACGGGGCGGCAATCAGCCCCAGCATTTT. Protein sequence: CASLPRGGNQPQHF.

In regard to this clone: A read error may account for a junction end that differs from germline. The rearrangement joins TRBV6-4 to TRBJ1-5; D possibly corresponds to TRBD1 (5 bases). The length of the CDR3 is 10 residues. Per germline, CDR1 MRHNA and CDR2 SNTAGT. The CDR3 bases are TGTGCCAGGAAAAAGGGGACCGCCGGTTTT. Translated: CARKKGTAGF.

This clone was detected only a few times. The CDR3 protein is CASSSLAGGAYNEQFF. CDR3 in DNA: TGTGCCAGCAGCTCACTAGCGGGCGGAGCCTACAATGAGCAGTTCTTC. This sequence joins TRBV27 and TRBJ2-1; TRBD2 aligns across 9 bases. The CDR3 runs to 16 residues. Germline CDR1 is MNHEY and CDR2 is SMNVEV (reference sequence). V lost 6 bases, J lost 2 bases, and 8 bases stayed unmatched.

This sequence joins TRBV9 and TRBJ2-3; 7 nucleotides match TRBD1. Per the germline V gene, CDR1 is SGDLS and CDR2 is YYNGEE. The length of the CDR3 is 16 residues. The V and J ends lost 2 bases and 3 bases, in that order; junction bases with no gene match: 9. The chain's CDR3 is CASSVGWTGNTDTQYF. For the CDR3, the DNA is TGTGCCAGCAGCGTGGGCTGGACAGGAAATACAGATACGCAGTATTTT.

A few counts support this clone. The chain couples TRBV2 to TRBJ1-6, with 7 bases aligning to TRBD1. From germline, CDR1 is SNHLY and CDR2 FYNNEI. The trim removed 6 bases at V and 6 bases at J, leaving 5 bases unmatched. The CDR3 runs to 14 residues. As DNA, the CDR3 is TGTGCCAGCAGGGCGGGACAGAGTAATTCACCCCTCCACTTT. This sequence encodes CASRAGQSNSPLHF. The full variable domain, rest sourced from reference TRBV2 and TRBJ1-6, is EPEVTQTPSHQVTQMGQEVILRCVPISNHLYFYWYRQILGQKVEFLVSFYNNEISEKSEIFDDQFSVERPDGSNFTLKIRSTKLEDSAMYFCASRAGQSNSPLHFGNGTRLTVT.

This chain links TRBV4-1 with TRBJ1-5, with D possibly being TRBD1 (5 bases). Trimming cost V 3 bases and J 6 bases, with 18 bases left between them. The CDR3 totals 16 residues. Germline CDR1 is MGHRA and CDR2 is YSYEKL. The CDR3, as DNA: TGCGCCAGCAGCCATGGGGCAGGACGGGGAGCTCAGCCCCAGCATTTT. This codes for CASSHGAGRGAQPQHF.

On this clone: A read error may produce the germline difference seen at one junction end. V usage is TRBV7-7 and J usage is TRBJ2-5, with unresolved D. Germline assignment: CDR1 SSHAT and CDR2 FNYEAQ (reference sequence). This CDR3 region has 14 residues. The CDR3 region is CASSPLWPQETQYF. Here the CDR3 DNA reads TGTGCTAGCAGTCCCCTCTGGCCCCAAGAGACCCAGTACTTC.

The CDR3 DNA follows: TGTGCCTGGACCAAGACCGGGGAGCTGTTTTTT. It encodes CAWTKTGELFF. The gene calls are TRBV30 and TRBJ2-2; D remains ambiguous. With 4 bases removed from V and 5 bases from J, the gap between germline ends came to 5 bases. The CDR3 is 11 residues long. CDR1 GTSNPN and CDR2 SVGIG come from the germline V gene (reference sequence). The full variable domain, completed using reference TRBV30 and TRBJ2-2, is SQTIHQWPATLVQPVGSPLSLECTVEGTSNPNLYWYRQAAGRGLQLLFYSVGIGQISSEVPQNLSASRPQDRQFILSSKKLLLSDSGFYLCAWTKTGELFFGEGSRLTVL.

This chain links TRBV7-6 with TRBJ2-1; 11 bases match TRBD1. Germline V gene sequence: CDR1 SGHVS, CDR2 FNYEAQ. V was pared by 5 bases and J by 8 bases, with 2 bases of the junction left unmatched. The CDR3 sequence is 13 residues long. CDR3 sequence (DNA): TGTGCCAGCAGCGGGGACAGGGGGGATGAGCAGTTCTTC. It encodes CASSGDRGDEQFF.

This chain joins TRBV7-2 and TRBJ1-1, with a weak D call TRBD1 (6 bases). V was clipped by 4 bases and J by 1 base, with 10 bases between them. From germline, CDR1 is SGHTA and CDR2 FQGNSA. CDR3 length equals 14 residues. CDR3 DNA sequence: TGTGCCAGCAGCTCGAGGGGGAAGAACACTGAAGCTTTCTTT. This sequence encodes CASSSRGKNTEAFF.

V is TRBV25-1 and J is TRBJ1-6; D is perhaps TRBD1 (5 bases). CDR3 size: 17 residues. CDR1 is MGHDK and CDR2 is SYGVNS in the germline V gene. V was clipped by 3 bases and J by 9 bases, with 21 bases between them. The CDR3 DNA sequence: TGTGCCAGCAGTGATCCTCCGGGAGCAGGGATGGGTTCACCCCTCCACTTT. Its protein product is CASSDPPGAGMGSPLHF. Variable domain in full (rest from reference TRBV25-1 and TRBJ1-6): EADIYQTPRYLVIGTGKKITLECSQTMGHDKMYWYQQDPGMELHLIHYSYGVNSTEKGDLSSESTVSRIRTEHFPLTLESARPSHTSQYLCASSDPPGAGMGSPLHFGNGTRLTVT.

This chain joins TRBV4-2 and TRBJ2-1, with TRBD2 as a possible D gene (6 bases). The CDR3 totals 13 residues. CDR1 LGHNA and CDR2 YNFKEQ come from the germline V gene. The V and J ends lost 4 bases and 7 bases respectively, with 11 bases between them. The CDR3 here is CASSRDLQNEQFF. CDR3 in DNA: TGTGCCAGCAGCCGGGACTTGCAAAATGAGCAGTTCTTC.

The chain uses TRBV30 and TRBJ1-5, with D uncertain. With 1 base removed from V and 5 bases from J, the gap between germline ends came to 9 bases. The germline CDR1 and CDR2 sequences are GTSNPN and SVGIG (reference sequence). This CDR3 comprises 13 residues. In DNA form, the CDR3 reads TGTGCCTGGAGTGACAGCGCCGATCAGCCCCAGCATTTT. As protein: CAWSDSADQPQHF.

The CDR3 sequence: CASSQEYIAGEQYF. CDR3 DNA sequence: TGTGCCAGCAGCCAAGAATATATAGCCGGCGAGCAGTACTTC. V usage is TRBV4-2 and J usage is TRBJ2-7; D not resolved. The CDR3 is 14 residues long. Germline V CDR1 and CDR2: LGHNA, YNFKEQ. Deletions cut 0 bases from V and 6 bases from J, with 12 bases between.

This rearrangement joins TRBV6-5 to TRBJ2-4, with D perhaps matching TRBD1 or TRBD2 (6 bases each). The V and J ends lost 1 base and 1 base respectively, with 11 bases between them. The CDR3 is 16 amino acids. Per germline, CDR1 MNHEY and CDR2 SVGAGI. The CDR3 coding sequence is TGTGCCAGCAGTTACTACGGGGGCAGGGCCAAAAACATTCAGTACTTC. Its translation: CASSYYGGRAKNIQYF.

The CDR3: CASSQNGKIPKNIQYF. The DNA for the CDR3 is TGTGCCAGCAGCCAAAACGGGAAGATTCCCAAAAACATTCAGTACTTC. The gene calls are TRBV4-2 and TRBJ2-4, with a weak D call TRBD2 (5 bases). This CDR3 contains 16 residues. Germline V CDR1 and CDR2: LGHNA, YNFKEQ. V was shortened by 2 bases and J by 2 bases, with 13 bases between the two germline ends.

This chain's CDR3 is CASSQGRDRGIHGYTF. The CDR3 DNA reads as TGCGCCAGCAGCCAGGGGCGGGACAGGGGAATTCATGGCTACACCTTC. The V and J genes are TRBV4-1 and TRBJ1-2; 10 bases map to TRBD1. Germline V lookup: CDR1 MGHRA, CDR2 YSYEKL. Unmatched junction bases numbered 10, after V lost 3 bases and J lost 6 bases. The CDR3 sequence is 16 residues long.

The V and J genes are TRBV4-3 and TRBJ1-1, with 9 positions matching TRBD1. Germline CDR1 reads LGHNA; CDR2 reads YSLEER. The CDR3 loop spans 15 amino acids. V shed 3 bases, J shed 5 bases, and the junction held 7 bases outside the gene matches. This chain's CDR3 is CASSHADRGGTEAFF. Written as DNA, the CDR3 is TGCGCCAGCAGCCACGCCGACAGGGGGGGGACTGAAGCTTTCTTT.

The V gene is TRBV9, the J gene TRBJ1-2; D call uncertain. Germline V lookup: CDR1 SGDLS, CDR2 YYNGEE. The V and J ends lost 6 bases and 0 bases respectively, with 18 bases between them. The CDR3 is made up of 16 amino acids. The DNA of the CDR3 is TGTGCCAGCACCAAATTTTCCGGCGTTGCTAACTATGGCTACACCTTC. This encodes CASTKFSGVANYGYTF.

In this sample, this clone turned up once. The chain is built from TRBV5-1 and TRBJ2-2; D call uncertain. CDR1 is SGHRS and CDR2 is YFSETQ in the germline V gene. CDR3 length: 13 amino acids. With 0 bases removed from V and 7 bases from J, the gap between germline ends came to 7 bases. Here the CDR3 DNA reads TGCGCCAGCAGCTTGGTATCGGACGGGGAGCTGTTTTTT. It encodes CASSLVSDGELFF.